What follows are 22 T cell receptor beta chains derived from one specimen sequenced in a study of human T cells and chemical hapten exposure. TCRdb processed the RACE reads anew with MiXCR; each CDR3 protein has one entry. The data contain around 260,000 distinct CDR3 sequences, about 9.4% of them singletons. The time point: pre-sensitization, week 0. As to treatment: therapeutic diphenylcyclopropenone sensitization with weekly scalp DPC. The sequencing used whole blood, collected in connection with sensitization to the hapten diphenylcyclopropenone (DPC). The receptors were gathered from a middle-aged woman with alopecia areata. Some clones in this sample may be carry-over from other donors' samples.

The rearrangement uses TRBV6-6 and TRBJ2-2; D is uncertain. V was clipped by 8 bases and J by 3 bases, with 7 bases between them. CDR3 length equals 12 residues. The germline gives CDR1 MNHNY, CDR2 SVGAGI (reference sequence). The CDR3 protein is CASHGYTGELFF. The CDR3 DNA reads TGTGCCAGCCACGGGTACACCGGGGAGCTGTTTTTT.

The chain carries TRBV12-3 or TRBV12-4 and TRBJ2-2; 7 bases map to TRBD1. With V trimmed by 5 bases and J by 5 bases, 2 bases remained unmatched. The CDR3 extends over 13 amino acids. Here the CDR3 reads CASSMTGTGELFF. The CDR3 DNA sequence: TGTGCCAGCAGTATGACAGGGACCGGGGAGCTGTTTTTT.

This chain joins TRBV7-2 and TRBJ2-3, with no clear D. The length of the CDR3 is 15 residues. V dropped 1 base and J dropped 2 bases, with 10 bases sitting between them. Looked up from germline, CDR1 is SGHTA and CDR2 is FQGNSA. CDR3 sequence (DNA): TGTGCCAGCAGCTTAGGAGTCAGCGACACAGATACGCAGTATTTT. Protein product: CASSLGVSDTDTQYF.

V and J are TRBV20-1 and TRBJ2-7; TRBD2 aligns across 8 bases. V was clipped by 5 bases and J by 4 bases; unmatched bases: 10. The CDR3 totals 14 residues. CDR1 is DFQATT, CDR2 SNEGSKA, per germline (reference sequence). CDR3: CSAYTGLARYEQYF. Written as DNA, the CDR3 is TGCAGTGCTTATACTGGACTAGCACGGTACGAGCAGTACTTC.

This clonotype was seen only a few times. The chain couples TRBV4-2 to TRBJ2-3; perhaps D is TRBD1 or TRBD2 (5 bases each). Germline V lookup: CDR1 LGHNA, CDR2 YNFKEQ. The ends were cut back, 0 bases at V and 5 bases at J, with 12 bases in the middle. CDR3 length: 15 residues. In DNA form, the CDR3 reads TGTGCCAGCAGCCAAGACGGGATGAGGGGAGATACGCAGTATTTT. It translates to CASSQDGMRGDTQYF.

This clonotype was detected only a few times. The DNA of the CDR3 is TGCGCCAGCAGCTTAAACGACCCGGGCCGGGAGACCCAGTACTTC. Translated: CASSLNDPGRETQYF. The rearrangement joins TRBV5-1 to TRBJ2-5; D not resolved. With 2 bases removed from V and 5 bases from J, the gap between germline ends came to 16 bases. CDR3 length: 15 residues. CDR1 SGHRS and CDR2 YFSETQ come from the germline V gene.

The rearrangement joins TRBV29-1 to TRBJ2-7; D possibly corresponds to TRBD2 (5 bases). This CDR3 comprises 13 residues. Germline V CDR1 and CDR2: SQVTM, ANQGSEA. The V and J ends lost 6 bases and 0 bases respectively, with 12 bases between them. The CDR3 loop reads CSVKSGASYEQYF. CDR3 DNA: TGCAGCGTCAAAAGCGGCGCCTCCTACGAGCAGTACTTC.

This clonotype was counted a few times. The chain is built from TRBV24-1 and TRBJ1-3; TRBD1 matches 7 bases. The CDR3 runs to 17 residues. In germline, CDR1 is KGHDR, CDR2 SFDVKD. Trimming took 2 bases from V and 0 from J; bases not matched to a gene: 6. In nucleotides, the CDR3 is TGTGCCACCAGTGATTCGACAGGGTTGAGCTCTGGAAACACCATATATTTT. It encodes CATSDSTGLSSGNTIYF.

The gene calls are TRBV24-1 and TRBJ2-5; D remains unclear. The CDR3 length is 15 residues. Germline V lookup: CDR1 KGHDR, CDR2 SFDVKD. V was clipped by 0 bases and J by 1 base, with 8 bases between them. CDR3 coding DNA: TGTGCCACCAGTGATTTGCAAGGGATCCAAGAGACCCAGTACTTC. It translates to CATSDLQGIQETQYF.

This chain joins TRBV10-3 and TRBJ2-5; TRBD2 might be the D (6 bases). The V gene's germline CDR1 is ENHRY and CDR2 SYGVKD. The CDR3 spans 13 residues. V was pared by 4 bases and J by 5 bases, with 11 bases between. The CDR3 region has the DNA TGTGCCATCAGTGGCGGGGTAGACGAGACCCAGTACTTC. Amino acids: CAISGGVDETQYF.

This clonotype was seen more than once but under ten times. V and J are TRBV29-1 and TRBJ1-2; 7 bases align to TRBD1. CDR1 is SQVTM, CDR2 ANQGSEA, per germline. The CDR3 runs to 15 residues. V gave up 2 bases and J gave up 4 bases; unmatched junction bases: 10. Written as DNA, the CDR3 is TGCAGCGTTGAATCACCGGGACAGTTACCCTATGGCTACACCTTC. Its protein is CSVESPGQLPYGYTF.

The rearrangement links TRBV4-3 to TRBJ2-1, with TRBD1 as a possible D gene (5 bases). The V end was cut by 3 bases, the J end by 6 bases, with 9 bases between. This CDR3 contains 13 residues. Germline lookup yields CDR1 LGHNA and CDR2 YSLEER. CDR3 bases: TGCGCCAGCAGCCAGAGAACAGGCAATGAGCAGTTCTTC. Amino acid sequence: CASSQRTGNEQFF.

A few counts support this clonotype. The chain couples TRBV20-1 to TRBJ2-1; TRBD2 agrees at 11 bases. J was trimmed by 6 bases and V by 6 bases; bases with no gene match: 10. The CDR3 consists of 15 residues. Germline V gene data show CDR1 as DFQATT and CDR2 as SNEGSKA (reference sequence). DNA of the CDR3: TGCAGTGCCTTAACCGGGACTAGCGGTCTCAATGAGCAGTTCTTC. Protein product: CSALTGTSGLNEQFF.

The V gene is TRBV12-3 or TRBV12-4, the J gene TRBJ2-7; no clear D. Trimming cost V 4 bases and J 2 bases, with 15 bases left between them. CDR3 size: 15 residues. This CDR3 is CASSYGINDPYEQYF. As DNA, the CDR3 is TGTGCCAGCAGTTACGGTATTAACGATCCCTACGAGCAGTACTTC.

This clonotype has at least ten counts. The V and J genes are TRBV6-2 or TRBV6-3 and TRBJ2-2, with TRBD1 matching 7 bases. Losses at the gene ends were 7 bases for V and 4 bases for J; bases not matched to a gene: 6. Germline values: CDR1 MNHEY, CDR2 SVGEGT. This CDR3 is built from 14 residues. The CDR3 nucleotides read TGTGCCAGCACCCGGGACAGCCCCACCGGGGAGCTGTTTTTT. This gives the protein CASTRDSPTGELFF.

This clonotype has only a few counts. This chain connects TRBV29-1 to TRBJ2-5, with 9 bases fitting TRBD1. The CDR3 extends over 14 amino acids. The ends lost 5 bases at V and 4 bases at J; junction bases unmatched: 8. Looked up from germline, CDR1 is SQVTM and CDR2 is ANQGSEA. The CDR3 DNA sequence: TGCAGCGTTATACGGGACAGGGTCCCAGAGACCCAGTACTTC. Translating it yields CSVIRDRVPETQYF. Complete variable domain (other parts from reference TRBV29-1 and TRBJ2-5): SAVISQKPSRDICQRGTSLTIQCQVDSQVTMMFWYRQQPGQSLTLIATANQGSEATYESGFVIDKFPISRPNLTFSTLTVSNMSPEDSSIYLCSVIRDRVPETQYFGPGTRLLVL.

The chain carries TRBV20-1 and TRBJ2-7, with D perhaps TRBD1 (6 bases). This CDR3 is built from 12 residues. The germline gives CDR1 DFQATT, CDR2 SNEGSKA (reference sequence). V gave up 7 bases and J gave up 0 bases, with 10 bases separating them. The CDR3 is CSVTGNSYEQYF. CDR3 coding DNA: TGCAGTGTCACAGGGAACTCCTACGAGCAGTACTTC.

This clonotype has ten or more counts. V usage is TRBV28 and J usage is TRBJ2-7; tentatively, D is TRBD1 (5 bases). With 2 bases removed from V and 7 bases from J, the gap between germline ends came to 15 bases. The CDR3 runs 14 residues. Germline CDR1 MDHEN, CDR2 SYDVKM. The CDR3 loop reads CASSLGRVPREQYF. The CDR3 region has the DNA TGTGCCAGCAGTTTAGGCAGGGTGCCAAGAGAGCAGTACTTC.

This clonotype was observed at least ten times. This sequence joins TRBV28 and TRBJ2-6; D is unresolved. Germline loops: CDR1 MDHEN, CDR2 SYDVKM. V was cut by 6 bases and J by 0 bases, with 3 bases left in between. The CDR3 extends over 13 amino acids. In DNA, the CDR3 is TGTGCCAGCAGGCTCTCTGGGGCCAACGTCCTGACTTTC. It yields the protein CASRLSGANVLTF.

The rearrangement uses TRBV5-1 and TRBJ2-7, with D unclear. The V and J ends lost 0 bases and 2 bases respectively, with 12 bases between them. The CDR3 contains 15 residues. CDR1 is SGHRS, CDR2 YFSETQ, per germline. The CDR3 DNA reads as TGCGCCAGCAGCTTGGTCGACGGAGACCCCTACGAGCAGTACTTC. As protein: CASSLVDGDPYEQYF.

This sequence joins TRBV18 and TRBJ1-6; unclear D gene. Germline assignment: CDR1 KGHSH and CDR2 LQKENI. Trimming took 3 bases from V and 7 from J, leaving 10 bases between them. This CDR3 comprises 14 residues. CDR3 sequence: CASSPERRNSPLHF. The CDR3, as DNA: TGTGCCAGCTCACCCGAGAGGCGGAATTCACCCCTCCACTTT. The whole variable domain, remainder taken from reference TRBV18 and TRBJ1-6, is NAGVMQNPRHLVRRRGQEARLRCSPMKGHSHVYWYRQLPEEGLKFMVYLQKENIIDESGMPKERFSAEFPKEGPSILRIQQVVRGDSAAYFCASSPERRNSPLHFGNGTRLTVT.

The chain employs TRBV6-5 and TRBJ2-1; D possibly uses TRBD1 or TRBD2 (5 bases each). V gave up 1 base and J gave up 9 bases, with 13 bases separating them. Germline lookup yields CDR1 MNHEY and CDR2 SVGAGI. The CDR3 totals 14 residues. CDR3 in DNA: TGTGCCAGCAGTTACTTGGCCCAGGGAGTTGAGCAGTTCTTC. Translation gives CASSYLAQGVEQFF.